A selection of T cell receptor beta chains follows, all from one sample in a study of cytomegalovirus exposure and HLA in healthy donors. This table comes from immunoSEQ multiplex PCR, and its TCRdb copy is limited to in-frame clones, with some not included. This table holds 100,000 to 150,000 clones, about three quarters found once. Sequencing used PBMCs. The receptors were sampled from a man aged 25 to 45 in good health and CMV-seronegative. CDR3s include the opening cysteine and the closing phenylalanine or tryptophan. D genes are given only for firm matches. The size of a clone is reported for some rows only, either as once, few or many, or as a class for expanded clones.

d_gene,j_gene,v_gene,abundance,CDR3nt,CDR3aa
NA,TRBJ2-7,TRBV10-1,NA,TGCGCCAGCAGTGAGACAACCTCCCGCATGAAGTACTTC,CASSETTSRMKYF
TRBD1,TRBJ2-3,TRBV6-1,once,TGTGCCAGCAGTGAAAGGGACAGGGTTACAGATACGCAGTATTTT,CASSERDRVTDTQYF
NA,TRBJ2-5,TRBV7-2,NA,TGTGCCAGCAGCTTAGAACTAAAAGAGACCCAGTACTTC,CASSLELKETQYF
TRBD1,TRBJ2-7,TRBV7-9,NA,TGTGCCAGCAGCTCAAGGACAGGGCTCGAGCAGTACTTC,CASSSRTGLEQYF
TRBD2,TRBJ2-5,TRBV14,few,TGTGCCAGCAGCCAAGAATTAAGTTGGACTAGCGGGGCCATGGAGACCCAGTACTTC,CASSQELSWTSGAMETQYF
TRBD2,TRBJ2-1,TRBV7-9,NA,TGTGCCAGCAGCTTAGCAAGCGGGACGGGTCCGTTCTTC,CASSLASGTGPFF
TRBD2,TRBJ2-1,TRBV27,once,TGTGCCAGCAGTTTAAATAGCGGGACCTTGGATGAGCAGTTCTTC,CASSLNSGTLDEQFF
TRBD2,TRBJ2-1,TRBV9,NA,TGTGCCAGTAGCCCCCCCGCTAGCGGGAAATTCCCTGAGCAGTTCTTC,CASSPPASGKFPEQFF
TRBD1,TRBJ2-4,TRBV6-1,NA,TGTGCCAGCAGTGAAAGGACAGGGGATAAGACCAAAAACATTCAGTACTTC,CASSERTGDKTKNIQYF
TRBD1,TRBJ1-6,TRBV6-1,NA,TGTGCCAGTGACGAAAGGGGACAGGGTTCACCCCTCCACTTT,CASDERGQGSPLHF
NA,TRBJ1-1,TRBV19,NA,TGTGCCAGCAACCGACAGGTGGTAGGAGAAGCTTTCTTT,CASNRQVVGEAFF
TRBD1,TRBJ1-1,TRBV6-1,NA,TGTGCCAGCAGTGTAGGGACAGGGGCTGAAGCTTTCTTT,CASSVGTGAEAFF
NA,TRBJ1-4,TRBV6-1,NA,TGTGCCAGCAGACAGAGCAATGAAAAACTGTTTTTT,CASRQSNEKLFF
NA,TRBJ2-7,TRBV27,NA,TGTGCCAGCAGTTCACTCCGGGACACCTCGGGAGAGCAGTACTTC,CASSSLRDTSGEQYF
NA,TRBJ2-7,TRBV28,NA,TGTGCCAGCCATCAGGAATACGAGCAGTACTTC,CASHQEYEQYF